A single sample is the source of the 26 T cell receptor beta chains below, sequenced in a study of blood T cell repertoires in COVID-19 (dated by TCRdb to about 2020). Libraries were built with the immunoSEQ multiplex PCR assay. TCRdb took this table from immuneACCESS and kept in-frame rearrangements with V and J called. Such tables lack part of the clones; where checked against another copy, unresolved V genes explain under half of the gap, and the rest is unexplained. Here the sample has some 500,000 clones; 85% to 90% occur a single time. Of the sample, approximately 1.8% is held by the ten largest clones. Sequenced input: PBMCs or T cells enriched from blood (not recorded which). Receptors were obtained from a woman in her forties who had recovered from COVID-19.

In this sample, this clone turned up a few times. V and J are TRBV28 and TRBJ1-5; the D is unclear. Trimming left V 3 bases short and J 5 bases short, with 14 bases between. The length of the CDR3 is 15 residues. CDR1 is MDHEN and CDR2 is SYDVKM in the germline V gene. The CDR3 nucleotides read TGTGCCAGCAGTTTTATGGGCCCCCGCCATCAGCCCCAGCATTTT. As protein: CASSFMGPRHQPQHF.

This sequence joins TRBV4-3 and TRBJ2-5; TRBD1 is a possible D gene (6 bases). The CDR3 spans 13 residues. V shed 2 bases and J shed 5 bases, with 9 bases lying between them. In germline, CDR1 is LGHNA, CDR2 YSLEER. CDR3 region: CASSQRRGETQYF. In DNA, the CDR3 is TGCGCCAGCAGCCAAAGAAGGGGGGAGACCCAGTACTTC.

This chain uses TRBV9 with TRBJ2-7; 7 nucleotides line up with TRBD1. Trimming cost V 0 bases and J 2 bases; bases outside gene matches: 5. Germline CDR1 SGDLS, CDR2 YYNGEE. CDR3 length: 15 residues. The CDR3 DNA reads TGTGCCAGCAGCGTAGAGGGGACAGCCGCCTACGAGCAGTACTTC. Translated: CASSVEGTAAYEQYF.

The chain has TRBV28 and TRBJ1-1; D uncertain. V lost 2 bases and J lost 8, with 9 bases in between. CDR3 length: 12 residues. CDR1 MDHEN and CDR2 SYDVKM come from the germline V gene. The CDR3 sequence: CASSLVGREAFF. CDR3 nucleotide sequence: TGTGCCAGCAGTTTAGTTGGCAGGGAAGCTTTCTTT. The full variable domain, rest sourced from reference TRBV28 and TRBJ1-1, is DVKVTQSSRYLVKRTGEKVFLECVQDMDHENMFWYRQDPGLGLRLIYFSYDVKMKEKGDIPEGYSVSREKKERFSLILESASTNQTSMYLCASSLVGREAFFGQGTRLTVV.

The chain uses TRBV5-4 and TRBJ2-2; TRBD1 agrees at 7 bases. This CDR3 region has 14 residues. Trimming at V came to 5 bases and at J to 8 bases, leaving 9 bases not matched to a gene. CDR1 SGHNT and CDR2 YYREEE come from the germline V gene (reference sequence). The CDR3 loop is CASRSLGGLGELFF. CDR3 nucleotide sequence: TGTGCCAGCAGGTCCCTAGGGGGCTTAGGGGAGCTGTTTTTT.

This chain uses TRBV7-9 with TRBJ1-2; tentatively, D is TRBD1 (6 bases). In germline, CDR1 is SEHNR, CDR2 FQNEAQ (reference sequence). CDR3 length: 13 residues. The V gene lost 5 bases and the J gene lost 12 bases, with 19 bases spanning the gap. The CDR3 region has the DNA TGTGCCAGCAGCGTTGGACAGAACTCTGCCCACACCTTC. Translation: CASSVGQNSAHTF. The full variable domain, with the rest looked up from reference TRBV7-9 and TRBJ1-2, is DTGVSQNPRHKITKRGQNVTFRCDPISEHNRLYWYRQTLGQGPEFLTYFQNEAQLEKSRLLSDRFSAERPKGSFSTLEIQRTEQGDSAMYLCASSVGQNSAHTFGSGTRLTVV.

The V gene is TRBV30, the J gene TRBJ2-7; TRBD1 might be the D (5 bases). V lost 7 bases, J lost 1 base, and 17 bases lay in between. There are 14 residues in the CDR3. Germline loops: CDR1 GTSNPN, CDR2 SVGIG (reference sequence). The CDR3, as DNA: TGTGCCTCCGCGAGAAGGGGCAGGTCCTACGAGCAGTACTTC. This sequence encodes CASARRGRSYEQYF.

This chain links TRBV24-1 with TRBJ2-1; D is possibly TRBD2 (6 bases). Germline-derived CDR1 and CDR2 are KGHDR and SFDVKD. V was pared by 5 bases and J by 7 bases, with 11 bases between. This CDR3 spans 13 amino acids. CDR3 bases: TGTGCCACCAGTGGCCGGGAGAAGAATGAGCAGTTCTTC. Translating gives CATSGREKNEQFF.

The chain joins TRBV9 to TRBJ2-1; 12 positions agree with TRBD2. The CDR3 is 15 residues long. Germline V gene data show CDR1 as SGDLS and CDR2 as YYNGEE. Trimming took 1 base from V and 7 from J; bases not matched to a gene: 3. The CDR3 here is CASSVMTSGSNEQFF. The CDR3 nucleotides read TGTGCCAGCAGCGTAATGACTAGCGGGAGTAATGAGCAGTTCTTC.

The chain uses TRBV29-1 and TRBJ2-3, with D maybe TRBD2 (5 bases). With 6 bases removed from V and 6 bases from J, the gap between germline ends came to 7 bases. Per the germline V gene, CDR1 is SQVTM and CDR2 is ANQGSEA. The CDR3 length is 10 residues. The CDR3 coding sequence is TGCAGCGTCAGAGGGGATACGCAGTATTTT. It codes for CSVRGDTQYF.

The rearrangement joins TRBV7-2 to TRBJ2-1, with 7 positions matching TRBD2. The V and J ends lost 1 base and 8 bases, in that order; junction bases with no gene match: 8. From germline, CDR1 is SGHTA and CDR2 FQGNSA. The length of the CDR3 is 15 residues. As DNA, the CDR3 is TGTGCCAGCAGCTTAGGGGGAGGGGTTGGTTATGAGCAGTTCTTC. Residues: CASSLGGGVGYEQFF.

The chain carries TRBV27 and TRBJ2-7; D remains ambiguous. Germline CDR1 MNHEY, CDR2 SMNVEV (reference sequence). This CDR3 is built from 14 residues. V lost 6 bases and J lost 0, with 12 bases in between. The CDR3 coding sequence is TGTGCCAGCAGCCGCATGGCCCACTCCTACGAGCAGTACTTC. Translated, it gives CASSRMAHSYEQYF.

The rearrangement joins TRBV10-2 to TRBJ2-2, with D perhaps TRBD1 (6 bases). Trimming took 6 bases from V and 3 from J, leaving 14 bases between them. CDR3 length: 15 amino acids. CDR1 WSHSY and CDR2 SAAADI come from the germline V gene. CDR3 residues: CASRRQDSHTGELFF. The CDR3 region has the DNA TGCGCCAGCAGGAGACAGGACTCCCACACCGGGGAGCTGTTTTTT.

The chain links TRBV7-2 to TRBJ2-7; D perhaps matches TRBD2 (5 bases). Trimming shortened V by 2 bases and J by 0 bases, and 14 bases separated the two germline ends. Germline V lookup: CDR1 SGHTA, CDR2 FQGNSA. The CDR3 is made up of 16 amino acids. CDR3 amino acids: CASSLLIGDSSYEQYF. The CDR3 region has the DNA TGTGCCAGCAGCTTATTAATCGGGGATAGCTCCTACGAGCAGTACTTC.

The V and J genes are TRBV19 and TRBJ2-1, with 7 bases lining up with TRBD1. Germline V lookup: CDR1 LNHDA, CDR2 SQIVND (reference sequence). V shed 7 bases, J shed 7 bases, and the junction held 10 bases outside the gene matches. The CDR3 loop spans 14 amino acids. DNA of the CDR3: TGTGCCAGTAAGAAGACAGGGAGCAGAAATGAGCAGTTCTTC. This encodes CASKKTGSRNEQFF.

The rearrangement uses TRBV7-9 and TRBJ2-7; 10 bases agree with TRBD2. The J segment lost 7 bases and the V segment lost 2 bases, leaving 8 bases of the junction unmatched. The germline CDR1 and CDR2 sequences are SEHNR and FQNEAQ (reference sequence). The CDR3 is 15 amino acids. The chain's CDR3 is CASSLSAGGPGEQYF. CDR3 sequence (DNA): TGTGCCAGCAGCTTATCAGCGGGAGGGCCGGGAGAGCAGTACTTC.

This clone was counted once. J is TRBJ2-7 and V is TRBV7-9; possible D gene TRBD1, 6 bases. The length of the CDR3 is 11 residues. CDR1 is SEHNR and CDR2 is FQNEAQ in the germline V gene (reference sequence). The V end lost 5 bases, the J end lost 6 bases, and 8 bases lay between the germline ends. The CDR3 DNA reads TGTGCCAGCAGCACAGGGCGCGAGCAGTACTTC. Translation gives CASSTGREQYF.

CDR3 in amino acids: CASSRTVLKDSYEQYF. The CDR3, as DNA: TGTGCCAGCAGTCGGACAGTCCTGAAGGATTCCTACGAGCAGTACTTC. The chain employs TRBV2 and TRBJ2-7; TRBD1 is a possible D gene (6 bases). This CDR3 region has 16 residues. V was cut by 5 bases and J by 1 base, with 18 bases left in between. Germline CDR1 is SNHLY and CDR2 is FYNNEI.

This sequence joins TRBV6-5 and TRBJ1-1, with 7 bases fitting TRBD1. With V trimmed by 6 bases and J by 3 bases, 4 bases remained unmatched. The CDR3 spans 13 residues. Per germline, CDR1 MNHEY and CDR2 SVGAGI. The CDR3 reads CASRRGQDTEAFF. The DNA for the CDR3 is TGTGCCAGCAGAAGGGGGCAGGACACTGAAGCTTTCTTT.

This clone showed up just a few times. The chain joins TRBV5-1 to TRBJ1-1, with D uncertain. V was shortened by 0 bases and J by 4 bases, with 10 bases between the two germline ends. The CDR3 has 14 amino acids. Germline V lookup: CDR1 SGHRS, CDR2 YFSETQ. The CDR3 sequence is CASSLAGKLTEAFF. DNA for the CDR3: TGCGCCAGCAGCTTGGCCGGGAAACTCACTGAAGCTTTCTTT.

The chain recombines TRBV2 with TRBJ2-7; D is possibly TRBD1 (6 bases). The CDR3 totals 13 residues. CDR1 is SNHLY, CDR2 FYNNEI, per germline. Trimming left V 6 bases short and J 2 bases short, with 11 bases between. CDR3 DNA: TGTGCCAGCAGCAGGGACAAAACCTACGAGCAGTACTTC. It translates to CASSRDKTYEQYF.

The chain is built from TRBV10-3 and TRBJ1-1, with TRBD1 as a possible D gene (5 bases). This CDR3 has 11 residues. Germline V lookup: CDR1 ENHRY, CDR2 SYGVKD. Trimming pared 11 bases from V and 0 bases from J, leaving 7 bases between. This CDR3 reads CAAGVNTEAFF. The CDR3 DNA follows: TGTGCCGCGGGGGTGAACACTGAAGCTTTCTTT.

The J gene is TRBJ2-7, the V gene TRBV6-5; D may be TRBD2 (6 bases). The germline V gene encodes CDR1 MNHEY and CDR2 SVGAGI. This CDR3 has 15 amino acids. Trimming cost V 2 bases and J 6 bases, with 17 bases left between them. CDR3 coding DNA: TGTGCCAGCAGTTACCAAACTAGCCTAATAGGCGAGCAGTACTTC. It specifies CASSYQTSLIGEQYF.

V is TRBV7-9 and J is TRBJ1-2; D is ambiguous. The CDR3 is 13 amino acids. The V and J ends lost 4 bases and 5 bases respectively, with 11 bases between them. Per germline, CDR1 SEHNR and CDR2 FQNEAQ (reference sequence). This chain's CDR3 is CASSSSPAYGYTF. In nucleotides, the CDR3 is TGTGCCAGCAGCTCGAGCCCCGCTTATGGCTACACCTTC. The full variable domain, rest sourced from reference TRBV7-9 and TRBJ1-2, is DTGVSQNPRHKITKRGQNVTFRCDPISEHNRLYWYRQTLGQGPEFLTYFQNEAQLEKSRLLSDRFSAERPKGSFSTLEIQRTEQGDSAMYLCASSSSPAYGYTFGSGTRLTVV.

The genes are TRBV6-5 and TRBJ1-1; 10 bases map to TRBD1. The CDR3 is 13 residues long. CDR1 and CDR2 from the germline V gene are MNHEY and SVGAGI. V gave up 4 bases and J gave up 10 bases; unmatched junction bases: 6. The DNA for the CDR3 is TGTGCCAGCAGTTCGTGGACAGGGGGACGAGCTTTCTTT. Protein product: CASSSWTGGRAFF.

The rearrangement links TRBV5-1 to TRBJ2-1; 7 bases agree with TRBD1. J gave up 9 bases and V 3 bases, and 9 bases lay outside the gene matches. Germline-derived CDR1 and CDR2 are SGHRS and YFSETQ. This CDR3 spans 14 amino acids. The CDR3 nucleotides are TGCGCCAGCAGCTCTCAACAGGGGTATAGTGAGCAGTTCTTC. Translated, it gives CASSSQQGYSEQFF. The full variable domain, in which reference TRBV5-1 and TRBJ2-1 provide the parts outside the CDR3, is KAGVTQTPRYLIKTRGQQVTLSCSPISGHRSVSWYQQTPGQGLQFLFEYFSETQRNKGNFPGRFSGRQFSNSRSEMNVSTLELGDSALYLCASSSQQGYSEQFFGPGTRLTVL.